This T cell receptor (beta chain) came from a study of blood T cells in healthy people across ages. V was cut by 7 bases and J by 6 bases, with 11 bases left in between. This CDR3 has 12 residues. Study results and limitations: Higher diversity, along with more naive CD4+ cells, distinguished long-lived donors from aged donors.

This clonotype occurred many times. Its specificity is unknown. Primed by a sample-barcoded 5' primer and a J-beta primer mix, a second PCR proceeded for about 6 to 11 cycles. Any given sample supplied a minimum of 2.5 million CDR3-containing paired-end reads. TCRdb re-called the 5' RACE reads with MiXCR, one entry per CDR3 protein. The data show more than 1 million distinct CDR3 sequences, under 45% seen once. The chain uses TRBV12-3 or TRBV12-4 and TRBJ2-3, with D hard to call. This TCR derives from an older woman in good health. The source material was blood. CDR3 sequence reads: CASNRDGDTQYF. CDR3 nucleotide sequence: TGTGCCAGCAACCGCGATGGTGATACGCAGTATTTT.